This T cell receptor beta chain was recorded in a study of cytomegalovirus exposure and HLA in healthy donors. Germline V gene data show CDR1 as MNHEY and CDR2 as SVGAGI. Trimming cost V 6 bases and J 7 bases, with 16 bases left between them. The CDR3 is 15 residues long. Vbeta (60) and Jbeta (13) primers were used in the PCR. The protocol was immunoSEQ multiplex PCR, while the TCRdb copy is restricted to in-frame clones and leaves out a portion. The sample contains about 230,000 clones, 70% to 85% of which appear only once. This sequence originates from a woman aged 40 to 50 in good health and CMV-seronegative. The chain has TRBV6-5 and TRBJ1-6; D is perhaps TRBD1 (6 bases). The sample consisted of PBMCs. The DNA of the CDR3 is TGTGCCAGCAGGCCCGTACAGGGCTGGAATTCACCCCTCCACTTT. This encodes CASRPVQGWNSPLHF.